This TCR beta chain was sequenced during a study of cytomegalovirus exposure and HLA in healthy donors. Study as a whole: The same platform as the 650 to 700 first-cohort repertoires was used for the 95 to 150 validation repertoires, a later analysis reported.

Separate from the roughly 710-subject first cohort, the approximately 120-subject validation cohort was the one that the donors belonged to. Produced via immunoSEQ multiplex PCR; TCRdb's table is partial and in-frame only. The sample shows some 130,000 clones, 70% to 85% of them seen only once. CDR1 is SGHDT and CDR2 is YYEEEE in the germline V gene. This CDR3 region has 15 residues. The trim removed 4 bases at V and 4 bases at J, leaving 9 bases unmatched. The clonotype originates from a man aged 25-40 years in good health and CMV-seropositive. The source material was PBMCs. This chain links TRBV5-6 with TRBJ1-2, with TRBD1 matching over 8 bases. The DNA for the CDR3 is TGTGCCAGCAGCCCTCCCGGGACAGGATCCTATGGCTACACCTTC. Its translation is CASSPPGTGSYGYTF.